The present T cell receptor (beta chain) was sequenced within a study of blood T cell repertoires in COVID-19. Measured with immunoSEQ multiplex PCR; TCRdb has only the in-frame clones, and not every one. This sample has approximately 240,000 clones; 65% to 85% occur once, and the top ten carry around 3.1%. The germline CDR1 and CDR2 sequences are LNHDA and SQIVND (reference sequence). The CDR3 loop spans 14 amino acids. Trimming removed 3 bases at V and 2 bases at J, with 10 bases between. Sequenced material: peripheral blood. This TCR came from a woman between 25 and 40 years old who had recovered from COVID-19. The chain links TRBV19 to TRBJ1-1, with a tentative D call TRBD1 (5 bases). CDR3 in amino acids: CASSMGGLNTEAFF. The CDR3 nucleotides read TGTGCCAGTAGTATGGGGGGACTAAACACTGAAGCTTTCTTT.